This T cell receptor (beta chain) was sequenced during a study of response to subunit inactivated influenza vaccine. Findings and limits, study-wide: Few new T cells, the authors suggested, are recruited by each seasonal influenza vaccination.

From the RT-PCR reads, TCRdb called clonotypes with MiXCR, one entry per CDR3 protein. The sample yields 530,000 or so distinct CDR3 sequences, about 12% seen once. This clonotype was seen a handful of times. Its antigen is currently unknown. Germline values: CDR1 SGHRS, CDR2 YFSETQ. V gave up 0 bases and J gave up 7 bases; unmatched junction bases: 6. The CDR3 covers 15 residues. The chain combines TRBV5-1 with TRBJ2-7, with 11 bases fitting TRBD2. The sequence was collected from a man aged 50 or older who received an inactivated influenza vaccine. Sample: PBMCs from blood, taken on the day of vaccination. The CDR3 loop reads CASSLAASGRNEQYF. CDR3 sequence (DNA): TGCGCCAGCAGCTTGGCAGCTAGCGGGAGGAATGAGCAGTACTTC.